The clone carrying this T cell receptor beta chain was seen many times. TCR beta VDJ and CDR3 were profiled, and genomic DNA was the template. TCRdb independently ran MiXCR on the reads; one entry per CDR3 protein. The sample lists around 170,000 distinct CDR3 sequences; around 45% were seen once. The CDR3 totals 15 residues. Germline CDR1 SGHTA, CDR2 FQGNSA. The junction had 10 bases not matched to a gene; V was cut back by 6 bases and J by 7 bases. This sample is part of a study of CD8+CD57+ T cells in acquired aplastic anemia. This sequence joins TRBV7-2 and TRBJ2-5; 11 bases match TRBD2. This clonotype was obtained from a human donor in good health. The material sequenced was sorted CD4+, CD8+, or CD8+CD57+ T cells (not recorded which) from PBMCs. CDR3 in amino acids: CASRSPGLADRTQYF. The CDR3 DNA is TGTGCCAGCAGGTCACCGGGACTAGCGGATCGGACCCAGTACTTC.